This T cell receptor (beta chain) was obtained from a study of early T cells in non-severe SARS-CoV-2 infection. General study results and limits: In VDJdb matching, anti-spike CD8 responses were favored while private and CD4 specificities went missing.

This clonotype showed up many times. The antigen is undetermined. Unique molecular identifiers (one per individual cDNA molecule) were attached. Each CDR3 protein is one row after TCRdb ran MiXCR on the 5' RACE reads. The sample shows over 50,000 distinct CDR3 sequences, over 9.5% of them seen only once. The source is an adult who was a healthcare worker with PCR-confirmed SARS-CoV-2 infection or an uninfected control (not recorded which). Sequenced sample: whole blood.

Written as DNA, the CDR3 is TGTGCCAGTAGTAGGAATCCCGTGAAGGAAAAACTGTTTTTT. Translating gives CASSRNPVKEKLFF. This chain connects TRBV19 to TRBJ1-4; no definite D call. The CDR3 length is 14 residues. Deletions cut 4 bases from V and 8 bases from J, with 14 bases between. CDR1 and CDR2 (germline): LNHDA, SQIVND (reference sequence).